A selection of T cell receptor beta chains follows, all from one sample in a study of T cells after yellow fever vaccination. Using its own MiXCR run on the 5' RACE reads, TCRdb lists one record per CDR3 protein. This repertoire shows some 97,000 distinct CDR3 sequences, 4.5% to 6% found once; its top ten account for 35% to 50%. Sequenced material: CD8+ T cells sorted from PBMCs, taken 10 days after the yellow fever booster vaccination. These receptors were obtained from a man aged 18 to 29 who received the YFV17D yellow fever vaccine. CDR3s include the opening cysteine and the closing phenylalanine or tryptophan. Each record gives: V gene, J gene, clone size, D gene, CDR3 protein, CDR3 DNA. The D gene is left open where the match is weak. Only part of the rows carry a size: once, few, many, or a class if the clone is expanded.

v_call: TRBV7-2
j_call: TRBJ2-3
clone_size: many
d_call: TRBD2
cdr3_aa: CASSFVSGEPPDTQYF
cdr3_nt: TGTGCCAGCAGCTTCGTCAGCGGGGAGCCCCCAGATACGCAGTATTTT

v_call: TRBV12-3/TRBV12-4
j_call: TRBJ2-1
clone_size: few
d_call: NA
cdr3_aa: CASSPGVGTYNEQFF
cdr3_nt: TGTGCCAGCAGTCCTGGGGTCGGCACCTACAATGAGCAGTTCTTC

v_call: TRBV13
j_call: TRBJ2-7
clone_size: few
d_call: NA
cdr3_aa: CASSLSGSYEQYF
cdr3_nt: TGTGCCAGCAGCCTAAGCGGGTCCTACGAGCAGTACTTC

v_call: TRBV5-1
j_call: TRBJ1-1
clone_size: few
d_call: NA
cdr3_aa: CASSLAGRGSAEAFF
cdr3_nt: TGCGCCAGCAGCTTGGCCGGTAGGGGGTCGGCTGAAGCTTTCTTT

v_call: TRBV12-3/TRBV12-4
j_call: TRBJ2-2
clone_size: many
d_call: NA
cdr3_aa: CASLHGLGGELFF
cdr3_nt: TGTGCCAGCCTGCACGGGCTCGGCGGGGAGCTGTTTTTT

v_call: TRBV15
j_call: TRBJ2-3
clone_size: few
d_call: TRBD2
cdr3_aa: CATSIGTRSTDTQYF
cdr3_nt: TGTGCCACCAGCATCGGGACTAGGAGCACAGATACGCAGTATTTT

v_call: TRBV5-6
j_call: TRBJ2-2
clone_size: NA
d_call: TRBD1
cdr3_aa: CASSFRRDSRGGELFF
cdr3_nt: TGTGCCAGCAGCTTTCGTAGGGACAGCCGAGGCGGGGAGCTGTTTTTT

v_call: TRBV20-1
j_call: TRBJ2-1
clone_size: few
d_call: TRBD2
cdr3_aa: CSAKAGDRNEQFF
cdr3_nt: TGCAGTGCTAAAGCGGGGGACCGGAATGAGCAGTTCTTC

v_call: TRBV6-5
j_call: TRBJ1-2
clone_size: many
d_call: NA
cdr3_aa: CASSTDRWLHLNGYTF
cdr3_nt: TGTGCCAGCAGTACGGACAGATGGCTACACTTGAACGGCTACACCTTC

v_call: TRBV12-3/TRBV12-4
j_call: TRBJ2-7
clone_size: many
d_call: NA
cdr3_aa: CASSLAGEQYF
cdr3_nt: TGTGCCAGCAGTTTGGCTGGCGAGCAGTACTTC

v_call: TRBV9
j_call: TRBJ2-3
clone_size: few
d_call: NA
cdr3_aa: CASSPEGLGTDTQYF
cdr3_nt: TGTGCCAGCAGCCCCGAGGGGTTGGGCACAGATACGCAGTATTTT

v_call: TRBV11-2
j_call: TRBJ2-7
clone_size: NA
d_call: NA
cdr3_aa: CASCRSYEQYF
cdr3_nt: TGTGCCAGCTGCCGCTCCTACGAGCAGTACTTC

v_call: TRBV7-8
j_call: TRBJ2-1
clone_size: few
d_call: TRBD2
cdr3_aa: CASSLVSSGGPYNEQFF
cdr3_nt: TGTGCCAGCAGCTTAGTTTCTAGCGGGGGGCCTTACAATGAGCAGTTCTTC

v_call: TRBV5-5
j_call: TRBJ2-3
clone_size: NA
d_call: NA
cdr3_aa: CASSLEGAPDTLYF
cdr3_nt: TGTGCCAGCAGCTTGGAAGGGGCCCCCGATACGCTGTATTTT

v_call: TRBV7-2
j_call: TRBJ1-5
clone_size: few
d_call: TRBD1
cdr3_aa: CASSTAAGGDQPQHF
cdr3_nt: TGTGCCAGCAGCACCGCCGCAGGGGGGGATCAGCCCCAGCATTTT

v_call: TRBV24-1
j_call: TRBJ2-2
clone_size: NA
d_call: NA
cdr3_aa: CATTGRHTGELFF
cdr3_nt: TGTGCCACCACCGGACGTCATACCGGGGAGCTGTTTTTT

v_call: TRBV5-1
j_call: TRBJ1-1
clone_size: many
d_call: TRBD1
cdr3_aa: CASSPWTGDTEAFF
cdr3_nt: TGCGCCAGCAGCCCCTGGACAGGGGACACTGAAGCTTTCTTT

v_call: TRBV29-1
j_call: TRBJ2-4
clone_size: many
d_call: NA
cdr3_aa: CSVAGLGNIQYF
cdr3_nt: TGCAGCGTCGCCGGCCTTGGGAACATTCAGTACTTC

v_call: TRBV2
j_call: TRBJ1-2
clone_size: few
d_call: TRBD1
cdr3_aa: CASSPGTGGYGYTF
cdr3_nt: TGTGCCAGCAGTCCCGGGACAGGGGGCTATGGCTACACCTTC

v_call: TRBV10-2
j_call: TRBJ1-6
clone_size: NA
d_call: NA
cdr3_aa: CTSSVLAPNNSPLHF
cdr3_nt: TGCACCAGCAGTGTTCTTGCACCCAATAATTCACCCCTCCACTTT

v_call: TRBV7-2
j_call: TRBJ2-1
clone_size: few
d_call: NA
cdr3_aa: CASSLRGQQLINEQFF
cdr3_nt: TGTGCCAGCAGCTTACGTGGCCAGCAGCTCATCAATGAGCAGTTCTTC

v_call: TRBV7-9
j_call: TRBJ2-3
clone_size: many
d_call: NA
cdr3_aa: CASSSGGQAQYF
cdr3_nt: TGTGCCAGCAGCTCAGGAGGCCAGGCGCAGTATTTT

v_call: TRBV24-1
j_call: TRBJ1-1
clone_size: NA
d_call: NA
cdr3_aa: CATSDQGRGTMNTEAFF
cdr3_nt: TGTGCCACCAGTGATCAGGGCAGAGGAACTATGAACACTGAAGCTTTCTTT

v_call: TRBV7-9
j_call: TRBJ1-1
clone_size: NA
d_call: NA
cdr3_aa: CASTPGRGGPGAFF
cdr3_nt: TGTGCCAGCACCCCGGGGAGAGGGGGTCCGGGTGCTTTCTTT

v_call: TRBV6-5
j_call: TRBJ1-1
clone_size: NA
d_call: TRBD1
cdr3_aa: CASSPGQGGTEAFF
cdr3_nt: TGTGCCAGCAGTCCCGGACAGGGGGGAACTGAAGCTTTCTTT

v_call: TRBV10-3
j_call: TRBJ1-1
clone_size: few
d_call: NA
cdr3_aa: CAISSGIEVTEAFF
cdr3_nt: TGTGCCATCAGCTCAGGGATTGAGGTCACTGAAGCTTTCTTT

v_call: TRBV7-9
j_call: TRBJ1-2
clone_size: NA
d_call: NA
cdr3_aa: CASSLGLGTTYGYTF
cdr3_nt: TGTGCCAGCAGCTTAGGTTTGGGGACTACCTATGGCTACACCTTC

v_call: TRBV4-1
j_call: TRBJ2-3
clone_size: NA
d_call: NA
cdr3_aa: CASSPQTSTDTQYF
cdr3_nt: TGCGCCAGCAGCCCACAAACCTCCACAGATACGCAGTATTTT

v_call: TRBV19
j_call: TRBJ1-4
clone_size: few
d_call: NA
cdr3_aa: CASTEMWAAKNEKLFF
cdr3_nt: TGTGCCAGTACAGAGATGTGGGCCGCGAAAAATGAAAAACTGTTTTTT

v_call: TRBV5-5
j_call: TRBJ2-7
clone_size: many
d_call: NA
cdr3_aa: CASSFGLLAPYEQYF
cdr3_nt: TGTGCCAGCAGCTTTGGACTCCTTGCTCCGTACGAGCAGTACTTC

v_call: TRBV5-1
j_call: TRBJ2-3
clone_size: many
d_call: NA
cdr3_aa: CASSLDGVSYSTDTQYF
cdr3_nt: TGCGCCAGCAGCTTGGACGGGGTATCATATAGCACAGATACGCAGTATTTT

v_call: TRBV11-3
j_call: TRBJ1-5
clone_size: NA
d_call: NA
cdr3_aa: CASSSQTDGGNQPQHF
cdr3_nt: TGTGCCAGCAGCTCCCAGACCGATGGGGGCAATCAGCCCCAGCATTTT

v_call: TRBV4-3
j_call: TRBJ1-6
clone_size: NA
d_call: NA
cdr3_aa: CASSQDGGRVGSPLHF
cdr3_nt: TGCGCCAGCAGCCAAGATGGGGGCAGGGTGGGTTCACCCCTCCACTTT

v_call: TRBV6-5
j_call: TRBJ2-2
clone_size: NA
d_call: NA
cdr3_aa: CASSQGPPRELFF
cdr3_nt: TGTGCCAGCAGCCAAGGGCCCCCTCGGGAGCTGTTTTTT

v_call: TRBV6-5
j_call: TRBJ1-2
clone_size: NA
d_call: TRBD1
cdr3_aa: CASSSYRRDRGPLPNYGYTF
cdr3_nt: TGTGCCAGCAGTTCTTATCGACGGGACAGGGGTCCTTTGCCTAACTATGGCTACACCTTC

v_call: TRBV14
j_call: TRBJ2-7
clone_size: NA
d_call: NA
cdr3_aa: CASSPPGQNYEQYF
cdr3_nt: TGTGCCAGCAGCCCCCCCGGGCAGAACTACGAGCAGTACTTC

v_call: TRBV7-2
j_call: TRBJ1-5
clone_size: NA
d_call: TRBD1
cdr3_aa: CASSQRTGRGQPQHF
cdr3_nt: TGTGCCAGCAGCCAGCGGACAGGGCGGGGTCAGCCCCAGCATTTT

v_call: TRBV15
j_call: TRBJ2-7
clone_size: NA
d_call: NA
cdr3_aa: CATSRDGLSSYEQYF
cdr3_nt: TGTGCCACCAGCAGAGACGGTTTAAGCTCCTACGAGCAGTACTTC

v_call: TRBV5-6
j_call: TRBJ1-1
clone_size: few
d_call: NA
cdr3_aa: CASSLVAVNTEAFF
cdr3_nt: TGTGCCAGCAGCTTGGTAGCGGTGAACACTGAAGCTTTCTTT

v_call: TRBV12-3/TRBV12-4
j_call: TRBJ1-2
clone_size: medium-sized
d_call: NA
cdr3_aa: CASSSNGFGGYTF
cdr3_nt: TGTGCCAGCAGTTCCAATGGTTTCGGTGGCTACACCTTC

v_call: TRBV6-5
j_call: TRBJ2-3
clone_size: many
d_call: TRBD1
cdr3_aa: CASSSPRDRTDTQYF
cdr3_nt: TGTGCCAGCAGTTCACCGAGGGACAGAACAGATACGCAGTATTTT

v_call: TRBV4-2
j_call: TRBJ2-1
clone_size: NA
d_call: TRBD1
cdr3_aa: CASSPDRGLSEQFF
cdr3_nt: TGTGCCAGCAGCCCGGACAGGGGGCTGAGTGAGCAGTTCTTC

v_call: TRBV12-3/TRBV12-4
j_call: TRBJ2-5
clone_size: NA
d_call: NA
cdr3_aa: CASSSSDLETQYF
cdr3_nt: TGTGCCAGCAGTTCTTCCGACCTGGAGACCCAGTACTTC

v_call: TRBV7-3
j_call: TRBJ2-1
clone_size: many
d_call: NA
cdr3_aa: CASSFGALGNNEQFF
cdr3_nt: TGTGCCAGCAGCTTCGGGGCCTTGGGAAACAATGAGCAGTTCTTC

v_call: TRBV7-3
j_call: TRBJ2-2
clone_size: NA
d_call: NA
cdr3_aa: CASSLPSPGELFF
cdr3_nt: TGTGCCAGCAGCCTCCCCTCCCCCGGGGAGCTGTTTTTT

v_call: TRBV6-4
j_call: TRBJ2-3
clone_size: medium-sized
d_call: NA
cdr3_aa: CASSDGGATDTQYF
cdr3_nt: TGTGCCAGCAGTGACGGGGGGGCGACAGATACGCAGTATTTT

v_call: TRBV5-1
j_call: TRBJ2-1
clone_size: many
d_call: TRBD1
cdr3_aa: CASSLGQGYSYNEQFF
cdr3_nt: TGCGCCAGCAGCTTGGGACAGGGGTACTCCTACAATGAGCAGTTCTTC

v_call: TRBV5-1
j_call: TRBJ1-2
clone_size: NA
d_call: TRBD1
cdr3_aa: CASSSQGQANYGYTF
cdr3_nt: TGCGCCAGCAGCTCCCAGGGACAGGCGAACTATGGCTACACCTTC

v_call: TRBV6-5
j_call: TRBJ2-2
clone_size: few
d_call: NA
cdr3_aa: CASSYRVGELFF
cdr3_nt: TGTGCCAGCAGTTACCGTGTCGGGGAGCTGTTTTTT